These 19 T cell receptor beta chains came from one sample sequenced in a study of spatial heterogeneity in lung cancer. The time point denotes: blood at routine non-recurrence follow-up after resection. Whole RNA, isolated from tumor, nontumor lung or frozen PBMC, was sequenced without prior sorting. TCRdb itself ran the 5' RACE reads through MiXCR, one entry per CDR3 protein. Of 95,000 to 130,000 distinct CDR3 sequences in the sample, less than 15% were seen once. This sample comprised PBMCs, obtained at follow-up. The receptors derive from a male donor with early-stage non-small cell lung cancer.

This clonotype was counted at least ten times. The chain uses TRBV28 and TRBJ1-6; D might be TRBD1 (6 bases). Germline V gives CDR1 MDHEN, CDR2 SYDVKM. The CDR3 sequence is 14 residues long. V was pared by 2 bases and J by 9 bases, with 11 bases between. The CDR3 loop is CASSLQHRASPLHF. CDR3 nucleotides: TGTGCCAGCAGTTTACAACACAGGGCTTCACCCCTCCACTTT.

The chain carries TRBV20-1 and TRBJ1-5; 7 positions match TRBD1. Germline V gene sequence: CDR1 DFQATT, CDR2 SNEGSKA (reference sequence). After removal of 7 bases from V and 0 bases from J, the junction contained 3 bases not matched to a gene. The CDR3 is made up of 13 amino acids. The CDR3 region is CSGTGDSNQPQHF. The CDR3 DNA reads as TGCAGTGGGACAGGTGATAGCAATCAGCCCCAGCATTTT.

This clonotype was detected many times. CDR3 region: CSVETGTGFRGAFF. DNA for the CDR3: TGCAGCGTTGAAACCGGGACAGGGTTTCGAGGAGCTTTCTTT. V gene TRBV29-1 combines with J gene TRBJ1-1, with TRBD1 identical over 9 bases. This CDR3 comprises 14 residues. J lost 10 bases, V lost 2 bases, and 11 bases had no gene match. Germline V gene data show CDR1 as SQVTM and CDR2 as ANQGSEA.

This clonotype was seen repeatedly, ten times or more. The chain joins TRBV7-9 to TRBJ2-7, with D possibly TRBD1 on 5 matching bases. V lost 5 bases, J lost 3 bases, and 17 bases lay in between. CDR1 is SEHNR and CDR2 is FQNEAQ in the germline V gene (reference sequence). The CDR3 is 15 residues long. The CDR3 nucleotides read TGTGCCAGCAGCCCGAAACAGGTAAAGGGCTACGAGCAGTACTTC. It specifies CASSPKQVKGYEQYF.

This clonotype was seen a handful of times. The CDR3 DNA follows: TGCGCCAGCACTGAAGGGGGTGATCAGCCCCAGCATTTT. It yields the protein CASTEGGDQPQHF. The gene calls are TRBV10-2 and TRBJ1-5, with TRBD1 as a possible D gene (6 bases). Trimming cost V 7 bases and J 5 bases, with 12 bases left between them. The CDR3 runs 13 residues. Germline loops: CDR1 WSHSY, CDR2 SAAADI.

This clonotype has at least ten counts. This rearrangement joins TRBV7-2 to TRBJ2-7; 8 bases are a match to TRBD2. The V gene end was trimmed by 5 bases and the J gene end by 6 bases; junction bases not matched to a gene: 15. Germline CDR1 reads SGHTA; CDR2 reads FQGNSA. This CDR3 is built from 16 residues. The CDR3 nucleotides read TGTGCCAGCAGCCTAGGCCCGGGAGGGAGAAGTAGCGAGCAGTACTTC. It yields the protein CASSLGPGGRSSEQYF.

This clonotype has at least ten counts. V gene TRBV28 combines with J gene TRBJ2-1; the D gene could be TRBD1 or TRBD2 (5 bases each). With 5 bases removed from V and 4 bases from J, the gap between germline ends came to 21 bases. CDR1 and CDR2 (germline): MDHEN, SYDVKM. The CDR3 sequence is 17 residues long. The CDR3 DNA sequence: TGTGCCAGCAGTCCCCCTCTTCAGGGAGAAGGGTACAATGAGCAGTTCTTC. It codes for CASSPPLQGEGYNEQFF.

This clonotype was seen repeatedly, ten times or more. The chain couples TRBV6-5 to TRBJ1-5, with 8 bases identical to TRBD1. From germline, CDR1 is MNHEY and CDR2 SVGAGI. The V gene end was trimmed by 0 bases and the J gene end by 5 bases; junction bases not matched to a gene: 6. This CDR3 is built from 16 residues. The CDR3 DNA sequence: TGTGCCAGCAGTTACTCGTTCAGGGGGCACGATCAGCCCCAGCATTTT. Protein product: CASSYSFRGHDQPQHF.

Ten or more counts support this clonotype. The chain recombines TRBV29-1 with TRBJ1-2; D uncertain. Germline V lookup: CDR1 SQVTM, CDR2 ANQGSEA. V dropped 3 bases and J dropped 4 bases, with 6 bases sitting between them. The CDR3 totals 11 residues. CDR3 nucleotide sequence: TGCAGCGTTGAGACCGGCTATGGCTACACCTTC. It yields the protein CSVETGYGYTF.

This clonotype has only a few counts. This CDR3 reads CASSSGSPGNTIYF. For the CDR3, the DNA is TGTGCCAGCAGCTCAGGGTCTCCTGGAAACACCATATATTTT. This sequence joins TRBV6-5 and TRBJ1-3; D possibly corresponds to TRBD1 (5 bases). CDR1 and CDR2 (germline): MNHEY, SVGAGI. With 6 bases removed from V and 2 bases from J, the gap between germline ends came to 11 bases. This CDR3 contains 14 residues.

In its sample, this clonotype was seen many times. The gene calls are TRBV12-3 or TRBV12-4 and TRBJ2-3; 7 nucleotides line up with TRBD2. This CDR3 comprises 13 residues. Trimming removed 3 bases from V and 3 bases from J; junction bases left unmatched: 0. The DNA of the CDR3 is TGTGCCAGCAGTTTTAGCGGGACAGATACGCAGTATTTT. This codes for CASSFSGTDTQYF.

The rearrangement links TRBV10-1 to TRBJ1-1; perhaps TRBD1 as D (6 bases). V lost 2 bases and J lost 4, with 8 bases in between. Looked up from germline, CDR1 is WNHNN and CDR2 is SYGVQD (reference sequence). The CDR3 has 13 amino acids. The CDR3: CASSEQGSTEAFF. The CDR3 DNA follows: TGCGCCAGCAGTGAGCAGGGGAGCACTGAAGCTTTCTTT.

This clonotype has ten or more counts. The chain combines TRBV5-5 with TRBJ2-5; possibly TRBD2 for D (6 bases). V gave up 2 bases and J gave up 4 bases, with 9 bases separating them. CDR3 length equals 13 residues. CDR1 and CDR2 from the germline V gene are SGHKS and YYEKEE (reference sequence). The CDR3 loop reads CASSFAGRETQYF. The CDR3 nucleotides read TGTGCCAGCAGCTTTGCGGGGCGAGAGACCCAGTACTTC. Together with reference TRBV5-5 and TRBJ2-5, the CDR3 gives the full variable domain: DAGVTQSPTHLIKTRGQQVTLRCSPISGHKSVSWYQQVLGQGPQFIFQYYEKEERGRGNFPDRFSARQFPNYSSELNVNALLLGDSALYLCASSFAGRETQYFGPGTRLLVL.

The rearrangement links TRBV7-2 to TRBJ2-2; 11 bases fit TRBD1. Germline CDR1 and CDR2: SGHTA and FQGNSA. The V gene end was trimmed by 3 bases and the J gene end by 6 bases; junction bases not matched to a gene: 6. CDR3 length: 16 residues. CDR3 in amino acids: CASSLKPGQGAGELFF. The CDR3 nucleotides are TGTGCCAGCAGCTTGAAGCCGGGACAGGGGGCCGGGGAGCTGTTTTTT. The full variable domain, rest sourced from reference TRBV7-2 and TRBJ2-2, is GAGVSQSPSNKVTEKGKDVELRCDPISGHTALYWYRQSLGQGLEFLIYFQGNSAPDKSGLPSDRFSAERTGGSVSTLTIQRTQQEDSAVYLCASSLKPGQGAGELFFGEGSRLTVL.

This rearrangement joins TRBV5-1 to TRBJ2-2; 7 bases are shared with TRBD2. Germline loops: CDR1 SGHRS, CDR2 YFSETQ. Germline trimming cut 5 bases from V and 1 base from J; bases unmatched to any gene: 5. The length of the CDR3 is 15 residues. For the CDR3, the DNA is TGCGCCAGCAGGCGCCTAGCGGAGAACACCGGGGAGCTGTTTTTT. It is translated as CASRRLAENTGELFF.

This clonotype was observed a few times. This chain uses TRBV2 with TRBJ2-2, with D unclear. Germline-derived CDR1 and CDR2 are SNHLY and FYNNEI. The CDR3 covers 15 residues. The V end lost 4 bases, the J end lost 1 base, and 10 bases lay between the germline ends. CDR3 DNA: TGTGCCAGCAGTGGGCTGGGCTTGAACACCGGGGAGCTGTTTTTT. It codes for CASSGLGLNTGELFF.

The chain combines TRBV27 with TRBJ2-4, with D unresolved. The ends were cut back, 4 bases at V and 3 bases at J, with 22 bases in the middle. The CDR3 covers 18 residues. Germline values: CDR1 MNHEY, CDR2 SMNVEV (reference sequence). CDR3 residues: CASSSDSSILVGKNIQYF. The CDR3 bases are TGTGCCAGCAGTTCCGATTCTAGTATCCTCGTGGGCAAAAACATTCAGTACTTC.

The chain couples TRBV12-3 or TRBV12-4 to TRBJ2-7; 11 bases match TRBD1. V shed 6 bases and J 4 bases; nucleotides not matched to a gene: 5. The length of the CDR3 is 14 residues. The CDR3 is CASSWTGGGYEQYF. The CDR3 coding sequence is TGTGCCAGCAGCTGGACAGGGGGCGGGTACGAGCAGTACTTC.

This clonotype was found a few times. This chain uses TRBV21-1 with TRBJ1-5; the table's TRBD1 call for D was not verified on the DNA. TRBV21-1 is assigned pseudogene status. This CDR3 has 15 amino acids. CDR3 amino acids: CASSEQGASNQPQHF. CDR3 nucleotides: TGTGCCAGCAGCGAGCAGGGGGCAAGCAATCAGCCCCAGCATTTT.